This TCR beta chain was captured in a study of blood T cell repertoires in COVID-19. Study at large: Nucleic acid was either cDNA or gDNA, and it came from T cells, B-cell-depleted T cells, or PBMCs.

Repertoires were generated with immunoSEQ multiplex PCR, while TCRdb's copy carries only in-frame clones and drops some. Of 250,000 to 300,000 clones listed, 88% are singletons. The germline V gene has CDR1 GTSNPN and CDR2 SVGIG (reference sequence). V was cut by 4 bases and J by 2 bases, with 8 bases left in between. This CDR3 is 13 amino acids long. The V call is TRBV30, the J call TRBJ1-4; D remains unclear. The receptor was isolated from a woman aged 25 to 39 with COVID-19, enrolled during active disease. The sample was peripheral blood. Here the CDR3 reads CAWNGLTNEKLFF. CDR3 DNA sequence: TGTGCCTGGAATGGACTCACTAATGAAAAACTGTTTTTT.